Following are 2 T cell receptor beta chains from one sample sequenced in a study of blood T cell repertoires in COVID-19. Generated by immunoSEQ multiplex PCR, the TCRdb table keeps only in-frame clones and is missing some. The sample lists about 140,000 clones, roughly 89% occurring once. Material: PBMCs or T cells enriched from blood (not recorded which). The receptors come from a man aged 50 to 60 who had recovered from COVID-19.

J is TRBJ1-1 and V is TRBV12-3 or TRBV12-4; D remains ambiguous. The CDR3 length is 13 residues. Trimming stripped 4 bases from V and 0 bases from J, with 6 bases between. DNA of the CDR3: TGTGCCAGCAGTTCGCAGGTGAACACTGAAGCTTTCTTT. Translation: CASSSQVNTEAFF.

The table lists this clone with a few counts. This sequence joins TRBV5-4 and TRBJ2-7; 11 nucleotides line up with TRBD2. The V gene's germline CDR1 is SGHNT and CDR2 YYREEE (reference sequence). V dropped 0 bases and J dropped 1; count of bases not matched to a gene: 0. The length of the CDR3 is 15 residues. Here the CDR3 DNA reads TGTGCCAGCAGCTTGGGGACTAGCGGGTCCTACGAGCAGTACTTC. Translating gives CASSLGTSGSYEQYF.